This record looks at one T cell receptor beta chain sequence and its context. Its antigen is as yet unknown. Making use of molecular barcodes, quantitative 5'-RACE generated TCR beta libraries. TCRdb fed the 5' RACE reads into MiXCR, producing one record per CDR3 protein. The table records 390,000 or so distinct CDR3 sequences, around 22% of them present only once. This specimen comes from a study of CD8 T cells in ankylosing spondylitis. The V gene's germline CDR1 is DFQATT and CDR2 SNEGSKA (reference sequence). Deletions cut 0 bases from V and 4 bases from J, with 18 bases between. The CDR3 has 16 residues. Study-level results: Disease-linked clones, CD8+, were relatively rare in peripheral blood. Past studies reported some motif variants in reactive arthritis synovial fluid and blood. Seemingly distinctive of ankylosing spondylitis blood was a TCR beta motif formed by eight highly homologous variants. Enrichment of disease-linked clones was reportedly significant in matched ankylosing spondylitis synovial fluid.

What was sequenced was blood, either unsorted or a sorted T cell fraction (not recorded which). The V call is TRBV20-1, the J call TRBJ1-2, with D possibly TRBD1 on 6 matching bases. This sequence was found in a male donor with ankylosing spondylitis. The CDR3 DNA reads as TGCAGTGCTAGAGACCCCAGGGGAGGTAGGAGCTATGGCTACACCTTC. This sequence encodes CSARDPRGGRSYGYTF.